The entry that follows covers one T cell receptor (beta chain) sequence. Its antigen remains unidentified. The entry originates in a study of cytomegalovirus exposure and HLA in healthy donors. Study-level results: One variant, a missense change in DCLRE1C, was linked in a later analysis to TCR beta V- and J-gene trimming.

In the PCR, 60 Vbeta and 13 Jbeta primers were used. The protocol was immunoSEQ multiplex PCR, while the TCRdb copy is restricted to in-frame clones and leaves out a portion. In the table there are roughly 130,000 clones, around 90% of which are singletons. Each donor was nominally healthy when sampled (though unrecorded immune exposures were likely). Germline assignment: CDR1 SEHNR and CDR2 FQNEAQ (reference sequence). The V and J ends lost 4 bases and 7 bases respectively, with 17 bases between them. The CDR3 has 15 residues. Sequences were obtained from PBMCs. The sequence derives from a woman in her thirties or forties in good health and CMV-seronegative. This chain uses TRBV7-9 with TRBJ2-1; D perhaps matches TRBD1 (7 bases). The DNA of the CDR3 is TGTGCCAGCAGCTCAAACAGGGGACTCTGGAATGAGCAGTTCTTC. This translates into CASSSNRGLWNEQFF. The whole variable domain, filled in from reference TRBV7-9 and TRBJ2-1, reads DTGVSQNPRHKITKRGQNVTFRCDPISEHNRLYWYRQTLGQGPEFLTYFQNEAQLEKSRLLSDRFSAERPKGSFSTLEIQRTEQGDSAMYLCASSSNRGLWNEQFFGPGTRLTVL.